This TCR beta chain was sequenced during a study of blood T cell repertoires in COVID-19. Across the study: Material from acute and convalescent COVID-19 was sourced from the United States, Italy and Spain. T cells, B-cell-depleted T cells, or PBMCs provided the cDNA or gDNA that served as material.

Original analysis: Using reference gene primer amplification, nucleated cell counts were estimated. TCRdb's table, derived via immunoSEQ multiplex PCR, lists solely in-frame clones and lacks some. That table supplies the V and J calls and clone size; D and trimming were determined from the DNA. In the table there are about 190,000 clones, approximately 86% of which are singletons. Sequenced material: peripheral blood. This TCR came from a man aged 40-55 years with active or convalescent COVID-19.

CDR3 sequence (DNA): TGTGCCACCAGCCCCCAGCCCCCCAGGGGGACAGGGGTCACCAATCAGCCCCAGCATTTT. Amino acids: CATSPQPPRGTGVTNQPQHF. This chain connects TRBV24-1 to TRBJ1-5; 10 bases match TRBD1. The germline V gene has CDR1 KGHDR and CDR2 SFDVKD. The CDR3 has 20 residues. The V segment lost 7 bases and the J segment 3 bases; nucleotides outside the gene matches: 20.